A selection of T cell receptor beta chains follows, all from one sample in a study of T cells in localized non-small cell lung cancer. Assay used: immunoSEQ multiplex PCR; TCRdb lists only in-frame clones, some missing. The table lists 9,400 or so clones, around 91% of them singletons. The input for sequencing was peripheral blood, taken before any cancer treatment. The receptor set was obtained from a male donor aged 60 or older with stage III squamous cell lung carcinoma. Both conserved end residues are part of each CDR3. Fields, in order: D gene, V gene, clone size, J gene, CDR3 DNA, CDR3 protein. The D gene is left open where the match is weak. Clone size, where shown, is once, few, many, or a class for clones that have expanded.

NA	TRBV5-6	NA	TRBJ2-7	TGTGCCAGCAGCTTCTCCTACGAGCAGTACTTC	CASSFSYEQYF
NA	TRBV9	NA	TRBJ1-4	TGTGCCAGCAGCGAGGGTCGGGCGGGGGAAAAACTGTTTTTT	CASSEGRAGEKLFF
TRBD1	TRBV5-1	NA	TRBJ1-5	TGCGCCAGCAGCCGAACAGGGGATAGCAATCAGCCCCAGCATTTT	CASSRTGDSNQPQHF
NA	TRBV12-2	NA	TRBJ1-4	TGTGCAAGTCGCTTACGGGAATCGACAGGGTATGGGCTGTTTTTT	CASRLRESTGYGLFF
TRBD1	TRBV19	NA	TRBJ1-6	TGTGCCAGTAGTATGGGACAGTCTTCACCCCTCCACTTT	CASSMGQSSPLHF
NA	TRBV11-3	once	TRBJ2-3	TGTGCCAGCAGCTTAGCTTCGGGGGACGATACGCAGTATTTT	CASSLASGDDTQYF
TRBD1	TRBV12-5	NA	TRBJ1-5	TGTGCTAGTGGTTCGACAGGGCTGTATCAGCCCCAGCATTTT	CASGSTGLYQPQHF
NA	TRBV10-3	NA	TRBJ2-3	TGTGCCATCAGTGGGGGGGGCAAAATAGGGGATACGCAGTATTTT	CAISGGGKIGDTQYF
NA	TRBV11-3	NA	TRBJ2-6	TGTGCCAGCAGCCCGGGACAACTGTCTGGGGCCAACGTCCTGACTTTC	CASSPGQLSGANVLTF
NA	TRBV7-6	NA	TRBJ1-5	TGTGCCAGCAGCTTCGGGGAGGCCGGCAATCAGCCCCAGCATTTT	CASSFGEAGNQPQHF
TRBD2	TRBV7-3	once	TRBJ2-2	TGTGCCAGCAGCTTATCGCAGCGGGGGGCGAACACCGGGGAGCTGTTTTTT	CASSLSQRGANTGELFF
NA	TRBV6-1	NA	TRBJ2-7	TGTGCCAGCAGTCCCTTACCGGACAGCTCCTACGAGCAGTACTTC	CASSPLPDSSYEQYF
TRBD2	TRBV4-2	once	TRBJ2-5	TGTGCCAGCAGCCAGGCGGGGGGGTTTGGGGAAGAGACCCAGTACTTC	CASSQAGGFGEETQYF
NA	TRBV6-1	NA	TRBJ1-3	TGTGCCAGCAGAAGTAGTTTCCTCTCTGGAAACACCATATATTTT	CASRSSFLSGNTIYF
NA	TRBV29-1	NA	TRBJ1-1	TGCAGCGTTGAAGCGAAGTGGAGGACTGAAGCTTTCTTT	CSVEAKWRTEAFF